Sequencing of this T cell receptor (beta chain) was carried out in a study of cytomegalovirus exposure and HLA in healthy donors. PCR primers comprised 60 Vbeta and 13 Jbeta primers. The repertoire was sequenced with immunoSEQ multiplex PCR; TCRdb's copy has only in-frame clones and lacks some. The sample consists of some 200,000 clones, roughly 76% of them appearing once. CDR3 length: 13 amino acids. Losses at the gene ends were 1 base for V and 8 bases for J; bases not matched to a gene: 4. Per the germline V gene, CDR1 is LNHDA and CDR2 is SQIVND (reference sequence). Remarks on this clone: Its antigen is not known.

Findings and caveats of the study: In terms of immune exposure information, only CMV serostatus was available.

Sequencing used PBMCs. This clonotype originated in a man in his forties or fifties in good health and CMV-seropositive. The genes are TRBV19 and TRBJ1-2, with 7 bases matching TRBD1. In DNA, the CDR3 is TGTGCCAGTAGTATAGGGACAGGTTCCGGCTACACCTTC. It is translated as CASSIGTGSGYTF. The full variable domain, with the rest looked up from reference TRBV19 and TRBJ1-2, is DGGITQSPKYLFRKEGQNVTLSCEQNLNHDAMYWYRQDPGQGLRLIYYSQIVNDFQKGDIAEGYSVSREKKESFPLTVTSAQKNPTAFYLCASSIGTGSGYTFGSGTRLTVV.